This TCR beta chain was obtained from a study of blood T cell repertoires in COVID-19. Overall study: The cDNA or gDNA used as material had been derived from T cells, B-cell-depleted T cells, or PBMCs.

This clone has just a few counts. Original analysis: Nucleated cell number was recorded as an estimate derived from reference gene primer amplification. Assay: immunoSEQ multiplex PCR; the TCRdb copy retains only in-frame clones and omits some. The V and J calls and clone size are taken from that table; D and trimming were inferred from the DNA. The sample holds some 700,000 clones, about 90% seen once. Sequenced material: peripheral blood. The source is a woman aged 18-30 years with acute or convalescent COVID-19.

For the CDR3, the DNA is TGTGCCACGGAGGGGGCCGGCGGCTACACCTTC. This sequence encodes CATEGAGGYTF. The chain carries TRBV6-4 and TRBJ1-2; 7 nucleotides agree with TRBD1. The CDR3 extends over 11 amino acids. From germline, CDR1 is MRHNA and CDR2 SNTAGT. Trimming took 10 bases from V and 8 from J; bases not matched to a gene: 7.